These T cell receptor beta chains were read from a single sample in a study of blood T cell repertoires in COVID-19. The assay was immunoSEQ multiplex PCR, and TCRdb's table has in-frame clones only and misses some. The sample records tens of thousands of clones, 70% to 85% being singletons. Specimen: peripheral blood. These receptors were taken from a human donor in a cohort sampled during active COVID-19. The CDR3 runs from the conserved cysteine through the conserved F or W.

v_call cdr3_aa
TRBV29-1 CSGGLAGADTQYF
TRBV7-9 CASSRTSGALYSGANVLTF
TRBV7-3 CASSWTSGGASYEQFF
TRBV11-2 CASSPDRGLYNEQFF
TRBV6-5 CASGRDRLSNQPQHF
TRBV7-9 CASSFGAGAGYTF
TRBV18 CASADSLNTEAFF
TRBV19 CARSLQGAVRDTQYF
TRBV3-1/TRBV3-2 CASSQAAGLAEQYF
TRBV4-1 CASRLRASGAQSTDTQYF
TRBV5-4 CASSLSTGANEKLFF